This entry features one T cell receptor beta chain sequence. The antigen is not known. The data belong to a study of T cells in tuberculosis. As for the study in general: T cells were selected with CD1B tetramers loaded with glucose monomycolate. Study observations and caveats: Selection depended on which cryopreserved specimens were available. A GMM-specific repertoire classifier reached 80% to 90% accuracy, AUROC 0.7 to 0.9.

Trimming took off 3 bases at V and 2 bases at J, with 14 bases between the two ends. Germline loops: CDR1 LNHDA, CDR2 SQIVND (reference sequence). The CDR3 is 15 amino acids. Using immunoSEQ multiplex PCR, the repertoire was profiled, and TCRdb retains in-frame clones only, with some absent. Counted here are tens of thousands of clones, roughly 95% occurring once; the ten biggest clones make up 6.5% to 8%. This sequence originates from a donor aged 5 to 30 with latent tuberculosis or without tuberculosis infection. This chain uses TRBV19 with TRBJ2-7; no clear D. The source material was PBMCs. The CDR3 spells CASSITNRGTYEQYF. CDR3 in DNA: TGTGCCAGTAGTATCACTAACCGCGGAACCTACGAGCAGTACTTC.